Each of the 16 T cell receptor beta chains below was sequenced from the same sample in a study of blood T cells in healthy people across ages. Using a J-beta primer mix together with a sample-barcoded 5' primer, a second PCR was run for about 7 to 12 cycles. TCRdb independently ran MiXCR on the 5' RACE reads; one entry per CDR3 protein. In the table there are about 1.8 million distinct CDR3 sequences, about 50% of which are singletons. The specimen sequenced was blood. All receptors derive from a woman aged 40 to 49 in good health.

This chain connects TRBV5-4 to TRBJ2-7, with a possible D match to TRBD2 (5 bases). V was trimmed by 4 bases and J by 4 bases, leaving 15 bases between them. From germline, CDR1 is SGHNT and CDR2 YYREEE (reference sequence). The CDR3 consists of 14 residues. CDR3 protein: CASSPRLKPYEQYF. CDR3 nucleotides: TGTGCCAGCAGCCCGCGACTAAAACCGTACGAGCAGTACTTC.

The CDR3 here is CASSFPVAGEGNEQFF. In nucleotides, the CDR3 is TGTGCCAGCAGCTTCCCAGTAGCGGGGGAAGGAAATGAGCAGTTCTTC. The chain joins TRBV11-2 to TRBJ2-1; 9 nucleotides match TRBD2. CDR3 length: 16 residues. In germline, CDR1 is SGHAT, CDR2 FQNNGV. V dropped 3 bases and J dropped 7; count of bases not matched to a gene: 10.

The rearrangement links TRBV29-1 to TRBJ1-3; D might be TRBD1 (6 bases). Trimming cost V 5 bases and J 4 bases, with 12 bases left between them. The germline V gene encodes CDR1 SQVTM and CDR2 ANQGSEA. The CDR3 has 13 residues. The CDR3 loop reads CSVTGLAGNTIYF. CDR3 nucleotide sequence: TGCAGCGTTACAGGGTTAGCCGGAAACACCATATATTTT. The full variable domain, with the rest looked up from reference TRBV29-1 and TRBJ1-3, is SAVISQKPSRDICQRGTSLTIQCQVDSQVTMMFWYRQQPGQSLTLIATANQGSEATYESGFVIDKFPISRPNLTFSTLTVSNMSPEDSSIYLCSVTGLAGNTIYFGEGSWLTVV.

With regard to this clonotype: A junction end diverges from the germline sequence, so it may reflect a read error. This chain's CDR3 is CSVAPSSNEQFF. The CDR3 DNA is TGCAGCGTTGCCCCTTCCTCCAATGAGCAGTTCTTC. V is TRBV29-1 and J is TRBJ2-1; D remains ambiguous. The CDR3 contains 12 residues. CDR1 and CDR2 (germline): SQVTM, ANQGSEA.

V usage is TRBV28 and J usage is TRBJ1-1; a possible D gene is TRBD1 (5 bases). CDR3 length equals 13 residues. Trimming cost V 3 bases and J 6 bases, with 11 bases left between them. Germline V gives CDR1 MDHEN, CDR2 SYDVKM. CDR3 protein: CASSFRRQPEAFF. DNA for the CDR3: TGTGCCAGCAGTTTCCGGCGACAGCCTGAAGCTTTCTTT.

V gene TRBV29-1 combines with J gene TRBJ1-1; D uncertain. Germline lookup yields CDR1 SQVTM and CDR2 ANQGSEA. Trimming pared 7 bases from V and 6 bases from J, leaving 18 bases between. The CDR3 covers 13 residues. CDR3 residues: CSAVDDPGAEAFF. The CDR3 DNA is TGCAGCGCTGTCGATGACCCTGGGGCTGAAGCTTTCTTT.

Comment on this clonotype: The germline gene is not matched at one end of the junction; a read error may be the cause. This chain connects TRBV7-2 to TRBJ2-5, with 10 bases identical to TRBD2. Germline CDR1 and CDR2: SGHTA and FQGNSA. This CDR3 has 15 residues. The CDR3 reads CASSLAGALKETQYF. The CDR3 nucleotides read TGTGCCAGCAGCCTAGCGGGGGCGCTCAAAGAGACCCAGTACTTC.

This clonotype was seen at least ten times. CDR3: CASSFFHEQYF. The CDR3, as DNA: TGTGCCAGCAGCTTCTTCCACGAGCAGTACTTC. The rearrangement links TRBV28 to TRBJ2-7, with no clear D. V lost 6 bases and J 5 bases, leaving 8 bases between the germline ends. This CDR3 has 11 residues. Germline V CDR1 and CDR2: MDHEN, SYDVKM.

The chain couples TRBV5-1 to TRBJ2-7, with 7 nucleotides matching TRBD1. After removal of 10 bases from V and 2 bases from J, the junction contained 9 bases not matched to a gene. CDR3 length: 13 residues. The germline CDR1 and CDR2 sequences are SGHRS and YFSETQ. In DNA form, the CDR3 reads TGCGCCGGCCGAGGGGACAGCGCCTACGAGCAGTACTTC. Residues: CAGRGDSAYEQYF.

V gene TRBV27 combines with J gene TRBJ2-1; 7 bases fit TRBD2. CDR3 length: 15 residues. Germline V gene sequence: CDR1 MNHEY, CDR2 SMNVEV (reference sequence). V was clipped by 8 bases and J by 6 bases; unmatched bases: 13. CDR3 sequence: CASATLAGHGNEQFF. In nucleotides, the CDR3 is TGTGCCAGCGCGACCTTAGCGGGCCACGGCAATGAGCAGTTCTTC.

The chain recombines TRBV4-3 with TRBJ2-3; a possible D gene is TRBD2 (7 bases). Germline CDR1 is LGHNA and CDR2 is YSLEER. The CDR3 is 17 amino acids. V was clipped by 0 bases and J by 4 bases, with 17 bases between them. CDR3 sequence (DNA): TGCGCCAGCAGCCAAGAAACCCAAGGGGGGGCGGCAGATACGCAGTATTTT. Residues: CASSQETQGGAADTQYF.

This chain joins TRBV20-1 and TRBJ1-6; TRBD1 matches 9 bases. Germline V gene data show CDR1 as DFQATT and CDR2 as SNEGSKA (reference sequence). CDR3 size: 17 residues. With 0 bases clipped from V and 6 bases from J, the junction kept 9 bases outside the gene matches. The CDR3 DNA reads TGCAGTGCTAGAGATGGGGGGTCGGGACAGGGTAATTCACCCCTCCACTTT. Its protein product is CSARDGGSGQGNSPLHF.

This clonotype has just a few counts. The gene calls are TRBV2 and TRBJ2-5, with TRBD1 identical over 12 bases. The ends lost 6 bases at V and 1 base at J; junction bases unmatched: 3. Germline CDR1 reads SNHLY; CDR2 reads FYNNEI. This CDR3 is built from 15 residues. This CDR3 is CASRGQGAVQETQYF. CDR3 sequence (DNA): TGTGCCAGCAGGGGACAGGGGGCCGTCCAAGAGACCCAGTACTTC.

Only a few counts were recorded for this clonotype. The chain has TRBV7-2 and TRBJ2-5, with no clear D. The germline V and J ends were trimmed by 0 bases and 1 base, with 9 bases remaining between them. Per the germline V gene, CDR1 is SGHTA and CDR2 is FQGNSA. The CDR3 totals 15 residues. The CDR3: CASSLAGNPQETQYF. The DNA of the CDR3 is TGTGCCAGCAGCTTAGCAGGGAACCCCCAAGAGACCCAGTACTTC.

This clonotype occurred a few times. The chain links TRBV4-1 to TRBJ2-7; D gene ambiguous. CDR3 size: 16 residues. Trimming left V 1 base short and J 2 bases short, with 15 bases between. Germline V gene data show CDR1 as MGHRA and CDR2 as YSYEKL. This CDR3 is CASSQALSGFTYEQYF. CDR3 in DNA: TGCGCCAGCAGCCAAGCCTTGTCAGGATTCACCTACGAGCAGTACTTC.

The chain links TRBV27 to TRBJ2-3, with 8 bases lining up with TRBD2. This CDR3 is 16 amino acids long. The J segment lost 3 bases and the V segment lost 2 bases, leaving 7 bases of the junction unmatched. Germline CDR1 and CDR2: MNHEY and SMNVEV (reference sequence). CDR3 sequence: CASSLGGGGRTDTQYF. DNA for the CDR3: TGTGCCAGCAGTTTAGGGGGGGGCGGGAGGACAGATACGCAGTATTTT.